This T cell receptor (beta chain) was sequenced during a study of blood T cell repertoires in COVID-19. This CDR3 is 14 amino acids long. Trimming took 5 bases from V and 9 from J; bases not matched to a gene: 6. The V gene's germline CDR1 is SNHLY and CDR2 FYNNEI. The table came from immunoSEQ multiplex PCR; TCRdb's copy has only in-frame clones and leaves some out. Of 90,000 or so clones in the sample, approximately 89% are singletons; the top ten hold roughly 11%. The source of this sequence is an elderly man with acute or convalescent COVID-19. The source material was peripheral blood. The chain carries TRBV2 and TRBJ1-6, with TRBD1 matching over 8 bases. The chain's CDR3 is CASSKTDRVSPLHF. CDR3 nucleotide sequence: TGTGCCAGCAGTAAAACGGACAGGGTTTCACCCCTCCACTTT. Combining the CDR3 with reference TRBV2 and TRBJ1-6 gives the whole variable domain EPEVTQTPSHQVTQMGQEVILRCVPISNHLYFYWYRQILGQKVEFLVSFYNNEISEKSEIFDDQFSVERPDGSNFTLKIRSTKLEDSAMYFCASSKTDRVSPLHFGNGTRLTVT.